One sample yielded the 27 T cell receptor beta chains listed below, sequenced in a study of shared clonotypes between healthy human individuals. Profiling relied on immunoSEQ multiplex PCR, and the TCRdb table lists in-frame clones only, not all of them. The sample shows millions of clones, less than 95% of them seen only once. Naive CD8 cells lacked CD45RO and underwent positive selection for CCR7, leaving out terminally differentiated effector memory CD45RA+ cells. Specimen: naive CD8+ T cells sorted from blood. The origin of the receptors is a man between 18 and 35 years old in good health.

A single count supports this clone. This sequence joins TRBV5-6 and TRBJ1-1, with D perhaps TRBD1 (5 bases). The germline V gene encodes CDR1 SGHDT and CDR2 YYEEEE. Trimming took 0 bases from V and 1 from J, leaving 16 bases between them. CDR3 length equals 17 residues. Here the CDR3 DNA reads TGTGCCAGCAGCTTGGCCCTTGACAGTTTAGAGAACACTGAAGCTTTCTTT. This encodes CASSLALDSLENTEAFF.

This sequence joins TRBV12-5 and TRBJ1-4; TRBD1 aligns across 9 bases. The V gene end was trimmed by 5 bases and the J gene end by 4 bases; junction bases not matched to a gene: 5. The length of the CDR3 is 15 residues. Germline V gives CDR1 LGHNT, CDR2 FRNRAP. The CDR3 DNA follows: TGTGCTAGTGGTAATCCGGGACAGGGTAATGAAAAACTGTTTTTT. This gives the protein CASGNPGQGNEKLFF.

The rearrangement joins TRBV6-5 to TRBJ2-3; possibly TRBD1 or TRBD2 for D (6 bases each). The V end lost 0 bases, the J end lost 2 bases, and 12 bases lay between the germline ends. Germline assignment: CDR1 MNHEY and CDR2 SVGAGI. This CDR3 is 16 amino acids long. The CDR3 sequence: CASSYSGGSYTDTQYF. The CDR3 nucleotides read TGTGCCAGCAGTTACTCCGGGGGCAGCTACACAGATACGCAGTATTTT.

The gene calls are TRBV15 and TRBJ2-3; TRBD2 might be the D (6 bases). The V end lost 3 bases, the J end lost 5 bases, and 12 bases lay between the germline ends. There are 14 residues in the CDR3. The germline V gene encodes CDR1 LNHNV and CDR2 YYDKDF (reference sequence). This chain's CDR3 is CATSSWGVLDTQYF. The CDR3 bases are TGTGCCACCAGCAGTTGGGGGGTCCTAGATACGCAGTATTTT.

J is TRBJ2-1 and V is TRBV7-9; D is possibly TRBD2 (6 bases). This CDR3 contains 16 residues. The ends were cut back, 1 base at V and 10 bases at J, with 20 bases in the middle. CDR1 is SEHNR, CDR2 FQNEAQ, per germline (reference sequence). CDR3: CASSLVGSGLPSEQFF. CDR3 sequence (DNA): TGTGCCAGCAGCTTAGTAGGGAGCGGACTACCAAGCGAGCAGTTCTTC.

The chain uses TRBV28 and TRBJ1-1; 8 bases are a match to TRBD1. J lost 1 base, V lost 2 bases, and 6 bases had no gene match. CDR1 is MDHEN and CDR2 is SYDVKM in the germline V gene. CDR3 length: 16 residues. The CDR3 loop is CASSLLAGGENTEAFF. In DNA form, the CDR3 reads TGTGCCAGCAGTTTACTGGCAGGGGGCGAGAACACTGAAGCTTTCTTT.

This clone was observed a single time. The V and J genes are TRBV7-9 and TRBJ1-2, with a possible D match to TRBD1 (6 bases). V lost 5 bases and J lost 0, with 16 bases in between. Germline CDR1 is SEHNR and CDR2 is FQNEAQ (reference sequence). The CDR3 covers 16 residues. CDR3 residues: CASSRSDSASNYGYTF. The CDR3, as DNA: TGTGCCAGCAGCCGATCGGACAGCGCCTCTAACTATGGCTACACCTTC.

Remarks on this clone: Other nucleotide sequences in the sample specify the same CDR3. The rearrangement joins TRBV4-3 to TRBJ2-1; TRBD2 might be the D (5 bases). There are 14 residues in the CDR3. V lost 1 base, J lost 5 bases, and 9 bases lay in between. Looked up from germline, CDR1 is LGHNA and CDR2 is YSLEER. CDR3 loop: CASSQVSGDNEQFF. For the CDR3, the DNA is TGCGCCAGCAGCCAAGTATCCGGGGACAATGAGCAGTTCTTC.

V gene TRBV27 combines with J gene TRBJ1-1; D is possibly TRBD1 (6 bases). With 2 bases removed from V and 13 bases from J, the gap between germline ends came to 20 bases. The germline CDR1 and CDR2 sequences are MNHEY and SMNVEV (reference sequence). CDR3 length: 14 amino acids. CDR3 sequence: CASSLGRQERSVFF. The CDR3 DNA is TGTGCCAGCAGTTTAGGGCGACAGGAACGATCGGTTTTCTTT.

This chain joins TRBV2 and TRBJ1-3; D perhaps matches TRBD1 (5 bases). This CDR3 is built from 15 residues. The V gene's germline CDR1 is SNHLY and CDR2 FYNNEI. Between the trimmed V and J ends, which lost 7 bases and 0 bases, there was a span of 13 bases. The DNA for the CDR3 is TGTGCCAGCATTTCGACAGCGATCTCTGGAAACACCATATATTTT. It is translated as CASISTAISGNTIYF.

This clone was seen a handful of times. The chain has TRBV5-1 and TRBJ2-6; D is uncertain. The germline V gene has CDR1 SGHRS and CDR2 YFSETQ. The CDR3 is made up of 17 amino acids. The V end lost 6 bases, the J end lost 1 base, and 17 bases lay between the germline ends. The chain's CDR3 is CASTPSPQESGANVLTF. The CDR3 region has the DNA TGCGCCAGCACCCCGTCCCCCCAGGAGTCTGGGGCCAACGTCCTGACTTTC.

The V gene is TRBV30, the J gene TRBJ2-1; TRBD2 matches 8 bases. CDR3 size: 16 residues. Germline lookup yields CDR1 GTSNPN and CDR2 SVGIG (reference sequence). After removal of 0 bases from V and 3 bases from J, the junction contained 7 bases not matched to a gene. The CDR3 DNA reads TGTGCCTGGAGTGTATTCAGCGGGAGCTTCTACAATGAGCAGTTCTTC. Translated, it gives CAWSVFSGSFYNEQFF.

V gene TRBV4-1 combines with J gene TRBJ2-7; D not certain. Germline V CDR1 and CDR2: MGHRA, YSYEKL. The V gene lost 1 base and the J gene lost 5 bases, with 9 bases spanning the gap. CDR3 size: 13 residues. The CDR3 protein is CASSQVPGNEQYF. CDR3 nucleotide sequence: TGCGCCAGCAGCCAAGTTCCCGGAAACGAGCAGTACTTC.

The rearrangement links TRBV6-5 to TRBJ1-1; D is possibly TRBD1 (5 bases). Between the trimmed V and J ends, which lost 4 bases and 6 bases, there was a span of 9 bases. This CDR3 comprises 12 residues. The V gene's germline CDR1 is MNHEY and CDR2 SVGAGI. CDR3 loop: CASSSPGAEAFF. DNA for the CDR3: TGTGCCAGCAGTTCCCCGGGGGCTGAAGCTTTCTTT.

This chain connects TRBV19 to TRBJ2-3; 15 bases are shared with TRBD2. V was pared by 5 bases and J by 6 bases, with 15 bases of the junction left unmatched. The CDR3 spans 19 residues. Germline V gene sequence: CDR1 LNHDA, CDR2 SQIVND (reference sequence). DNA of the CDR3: TGTGCCAGTAGTTCCGGGACTAGCGGGAGGATCCCCACGACCGATACGCAGTATTTT. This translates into CASSSGTSGRIPTTDTQYF.

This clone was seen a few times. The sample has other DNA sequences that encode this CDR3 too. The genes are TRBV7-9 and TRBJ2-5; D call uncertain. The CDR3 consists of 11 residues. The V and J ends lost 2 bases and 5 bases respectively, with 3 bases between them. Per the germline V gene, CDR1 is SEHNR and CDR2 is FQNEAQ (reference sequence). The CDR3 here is CASSLTETQYF. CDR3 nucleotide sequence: TGTGCCAGCAGCTTAACGGAGACCCAGTACTTC.

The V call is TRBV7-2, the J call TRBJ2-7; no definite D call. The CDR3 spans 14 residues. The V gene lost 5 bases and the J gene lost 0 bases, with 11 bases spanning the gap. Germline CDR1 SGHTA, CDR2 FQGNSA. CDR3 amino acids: CASSLRQDSYEQYF. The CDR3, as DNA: TGTGCCAGCAGCCTACGACAAGACTCCTACGAGCAGTACTTC.

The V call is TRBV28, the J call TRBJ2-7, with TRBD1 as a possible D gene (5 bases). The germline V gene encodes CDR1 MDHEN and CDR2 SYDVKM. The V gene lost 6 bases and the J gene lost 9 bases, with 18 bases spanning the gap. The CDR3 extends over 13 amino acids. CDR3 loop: CASRLGAGIGQYF. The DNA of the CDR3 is TGTGCCAGCAGATTAGGGGCAGGGATCGGGCAGTACTTC.

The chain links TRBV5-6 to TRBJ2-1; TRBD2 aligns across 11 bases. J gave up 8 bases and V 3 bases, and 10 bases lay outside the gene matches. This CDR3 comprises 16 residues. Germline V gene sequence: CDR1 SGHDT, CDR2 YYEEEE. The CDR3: CASSWILAGVGDEQFF. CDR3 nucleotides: TGTGCCAGCAGCTGGATACTAGCGGGAGTTGGCGATGAGCAGTTCTTC.

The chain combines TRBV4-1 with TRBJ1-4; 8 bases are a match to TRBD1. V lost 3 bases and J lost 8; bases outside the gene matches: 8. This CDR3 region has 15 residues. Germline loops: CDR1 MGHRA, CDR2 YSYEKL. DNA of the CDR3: TGCGCCAGCAGCCATCCCGGACAGGGTAGGGAAAAACTGTTTTTT. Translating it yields CASSHPGQGREKLFF.

CDR3: CASKIQPMNTEAFF. CDR3 bases: TGTGCCAGCAAAATACAGCCCATGAACACTGAAGCTTTCTTT. The gene calls are TRBV27 and TRBJ1-1, with D hard to call. The V end lost 7 bases, the J end lost 0 bases, and 12 bases lay between the germline ends. Germline V gene data show CDR1 as MNHEY and CDR2 as SMNVEV (reference sequence). The CDR3 has 14 amino acids.

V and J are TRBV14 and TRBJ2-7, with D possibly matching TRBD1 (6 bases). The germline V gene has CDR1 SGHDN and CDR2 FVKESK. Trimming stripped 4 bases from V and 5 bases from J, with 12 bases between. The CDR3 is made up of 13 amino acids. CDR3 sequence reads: CASSRDILDEQYF. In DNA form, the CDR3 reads TGTGCCAGCAGCCGGGACATTCTGGACGAGCAGTACTTC.

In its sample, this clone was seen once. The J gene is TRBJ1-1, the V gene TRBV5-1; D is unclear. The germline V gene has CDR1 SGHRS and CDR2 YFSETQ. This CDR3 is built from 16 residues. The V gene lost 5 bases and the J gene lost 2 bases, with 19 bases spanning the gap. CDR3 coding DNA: TGCGCCAGCAGTTCCGGGTCCCTGGGAATAAACACTGAAGCTTTCTTT. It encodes CASSSGSLGINTEAFF.

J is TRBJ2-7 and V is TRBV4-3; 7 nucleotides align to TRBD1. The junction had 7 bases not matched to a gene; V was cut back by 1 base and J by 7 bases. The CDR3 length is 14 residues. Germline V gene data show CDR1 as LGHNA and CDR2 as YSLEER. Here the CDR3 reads CASSQGTGGWEQYF. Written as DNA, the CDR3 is TGCGCCAGCAGCCAAGGGACAGGCGGTTGGGAGCAGTACTTC.

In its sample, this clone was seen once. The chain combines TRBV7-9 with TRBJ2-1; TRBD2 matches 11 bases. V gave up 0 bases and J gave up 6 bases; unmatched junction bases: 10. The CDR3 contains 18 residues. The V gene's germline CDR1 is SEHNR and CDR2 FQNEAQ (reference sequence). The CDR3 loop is CASSLARYSGRDGNEQFF. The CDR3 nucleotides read TGTGCCAGCAGCTTAGCGCGATATAGCGGGAGGGACGGCAATGAGCAGTTCTTC.

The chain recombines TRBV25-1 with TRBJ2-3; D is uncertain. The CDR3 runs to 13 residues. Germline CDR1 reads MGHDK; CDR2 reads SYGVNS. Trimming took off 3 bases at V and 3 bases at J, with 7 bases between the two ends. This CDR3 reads CASSDPGTDTQYF. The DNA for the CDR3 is TGTGCCAGCAGTGACCCCGGGACAGATACGCAGTATTTT.

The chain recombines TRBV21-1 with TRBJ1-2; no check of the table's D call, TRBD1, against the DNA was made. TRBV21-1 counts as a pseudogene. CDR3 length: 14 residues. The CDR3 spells CASLRRGRGYGYTF. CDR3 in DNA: TGTGCCAGCCTTCGGAGGGGGCGAGGTTATGGCTACACCTTC.